This TCR beta chain is from a study of cytomegalovirus exposure and HLA in healthy donors. Study-wide points: Most TCR sequences were seen very rarely across donors, but some public TCRs occurred in many.

Donors counted as nominally healthy when sampled, yet unrecorded immune exposures were likely. This CDR3 spans 13 amino acids. Germline CDR1 and CDR2: MNHNS and SASEGT. V shed 7 bases and J shed 0 bases, with 9 bases lying between them. Concerning this clone: What it recognizes is unknown.

13 Jbeta primers and 60 Vbeta primers were used for the PCR. Sequencing was performed with immunoSEQ multiplex PCR; in TCRdb, only in-frame clones are kept and a portion is missing. The sample carries over 100,000 clones, around 84% recorded once. The specimen sequenced was PBMCs. The origin of this receptor is a young man in good health and CMV-seropositive. V is TRBV6-1 and J is TRBJ1-1, with D unclear. In DNA form, the CDR3 reads TGTGCCAGCACGAACAGACTGAACACTGAAGCTTTCTTT. The encoded protein is CASTNRLNTEAFF.